This T cell receptor (beta chain) was recovered during a study of blood T cell repertoires in COVID-19. In the study overall: Both acute and convalescent COVID-19 samples were obtained from the United States, Italy and Spain. From T cells, B-cell-depleted T cells, or PBMCs came the material, which was cDNA or gDNA.

Those enrolled in Seattle joined during active infection and were followed longitudinally afterward. As for this clone: Other DNA sequences in the same sample also yield this CDR3.

In the original analysis: Researchers report that nucleated cell counts were estimated from reference gene primer amplification. Data came from immunoSEQ multiplex PCR; TCRdb stores just in-frame clones and leaves some out. V and J calls and clone size are copied from that table; D and trimming were computed from the DNA. There are 200,000 to 250,000 clones in the sample; around 86% occur only once, and 7.5% to 9.5% lies in the top ten. CDR1 and CDR2 (germline): KGHDR, SFDVKD. CDR3 length equals 14 residues. V dropped 0 bases and J dropped 3; count of bases not matched to a gene: 0. The chain couples TRBV24-1 to TRBJ1-2, with 7 bases aligning to TRBD1. The sequence came from a woman older than 75 with COVID-19, enrolled during active disease. The sample taken for sequencing was peripheral blood. In DNA, the CDR3 is TGTGCCACCAGTGATTTGGGGACAGACTATGGCTACACCTTC. Amino acid sequence: CATSDLGTDYGYTF.